These 14 T cell receptor beta chains were sequenced from one sample in a study of T cell repertoires in cytomegalovirus infection. These receptors have no known antigen. Each CDR3 protein is one row after TCRdb ran MiXCR on the reads. This table has 100,000 to 150,000 distinct CDR3 sequences, roughly 25% appearing once. The source material was PBMCs, sequenced either directly or after in vitro stimulation (not recorded which). The receptors were gathered from a human donor in good health (CMV status not recorded). Some clones in this sample may be carry-over from other donors' samples.

V usage is TRBV20-1 and J usage is TRBJ2-3, with TRBD2 identical over 11 bases. Per germline, CDR1 DFQATT and CDR2 SNEGSKA (reference sequence). V shed 8 bases and J 7 bases; nucleotides not matched to a gene: 8. CDR3 length: 13 amino acids. The CDR3 DNA reads TGCAGTCCAACTAGCGGGAGCGGGTATACGCAGTATTTT. Its protein is CSPTSGSGYTQYF.

The genes are TRBV20-1 and TRBJ2-7, with a weak D call TRBD1 (5 bases). Trimming pared 5 bases from V and 0 bases from J, leaving 5 bases between. The CDR3 is 11 amino acids. Germline CDR1 is DFQATT and CDR2 is SNEGSKA (reference sequence). Written as DNA, the CDR3 is TGCAGTGCTGACAGCTCCTACGAGCAGTACTTC. This codes for CSADSSYEQYF.

V gene TRBV29-1 combines with J gene TRBJ2-7, with a possible D match to TRBD1 (6 bases). The CDR3 contains 13 residues. The germline CDR1 and CDR2 sequences are SQVTM and ANQGSEA. Trimming cost V 7 bases and J 5 bases, with 18 bases left between them. The CDR3, as DNA: TGCAGCGCCACACGTACAGGGTTTGACGAGCAGTACTTC. Protein sequence: CSATRTGFDEQYF.

This clonotype was counted between two and nine times. The chain employs TRBV12-3 or TRBV12-4 and TRBJ1-1, with D perhaps matching TRBD1 (5 bases). Trimming pared 5 bases from V and 3 bases from J, leaving 10 bases between. The CDR3 has 13 amino acids. The CDR3 region is CASSVGRDTEAFF. CDR3 in DNA: TGTGCCAGCAGTGTGGGGCGGGACACTGAAGCTTTCTTT.

The chain has TRBV20-1 and TRBJ2-5, with no clear D. Trimming pared 7 bases from V and 2 bases from J, leaving 8 bases between. This CDR3 contains 11 residues. Germline loops: CDR1 DFQATT, CDR2 SNEGSKA (reference sequence). CDR3 loop: CSGGPQETQYF. The CDR3 DNA is TGCAGTGGAGGACCACAAGAGACCCAGTACTTC.

V and J are TRBV2 and TRBJ2-1; 13 bases are a match to TRBD2. The V gene's germline CDR1 is SNHLY and CDR2 FYNNEI. After removal of 6 bases from V and 6 bases from J, the junction contained 5 bases not matched to a gene. The length of the CDR3 is 15 residues. CDR3 sequence: CASRFTSGRGNEQFF. The DNA for the CDR3 is TGTGCCAGCAGGTTCACTAGCGGGAGGGGCAATGAGCAGTTCTTC.

The chain couples TRBV28 to TRBJ2-1; maybe TRBD2 (6 bases). Germline loops: CDR1 MDHEN, CDR2 SYDVKM. The ends were cut back, 6 bases at V and 0 bases at J, with 12 bases in the middle. This CDR3 contains 15 residues. The DNA for the CDR3 is TGTGCCAGCAGCCCCGGGACTGACTCCTACAATGAGCAGTTCTTC. Its protein product is CASSPGTDSYNEQFF.

This clonotype was picked up a small number of times. The chain is built from TRBV7-2 and TRBJ2-3, with D possibly TRBD1 on 6 matching bases. With 0 bases removed from V and 0 bases from J, the gap between germline ends came to 7 bases. The CDR3 extends over 15 amino acids. Germline loops: CDR1 SGHTA, CDR2 FQGNSA. Here the CDR3 DNA reads TGTGCCAGCAGCTTAGCTGGACAGAGCACAGATACGCAGTATTTT. It codes for CASSLAGQSTDTQYF.

The V gene is TRBV5-1, the J gene TRBJ1-1; D unresolved. From germline, CDR1 is SGHRS and CDR2 YFSETQ. The CDR3 has 15 residues. Trimming removed 0 bases at V and 1 base at J, with 10 bases between. The chain's CDR3 is CASSLAPSPNTEAFF. The CDR3 DNA sequence: TGCGCCAGCAGCTTGGCCCCATCCCCGAACACTGAAGCTTTCTTT.

This clonotype was seen more than once but under ten times. The J gene is TRBJ1-1, the V gene TRBV6-1; TRBD1 aligns across 11 bases. Germline values: CDR1 MNHNS, CDR2 SASEGT. This CDR3 contains 13 residues. V lost 6 bases, J lost 8 bases, and 5 bases stayed unmatched. CDR3 sequence reads: CASRGTGGREAFF. DNA of the CDR3: TGTGCCAGCAGGGGGACAGGGGGAAGAGAAGCTTTCTTT.

A few counts support this clonotype. This chain links TRBV2 with TRBJ1-5; D not certain. The V end was cut by 7 bases, the J end by 1 base, with 8 bases between. Germline CDR1 and CDR2: SNHLY and FYNNEI. The CDR3 loop spans 13 amino acids. CDR3 sequence: CASTEGSNQPQHF. Written as DNA, the CDR3 is TGTGCCAGCACCGAAGGAAGCAATCAGCCCCAGCATTTT. The whole variable domain, remainder taken from reference TRBV2 and TRBJ1-5, is EPEVTQTPSHQVTQMGQEVILRCVPISNHLYFYWYRQILGQKVEFLVSFYNNEISEKSEIFDDQFSVERPDGSNFTLKIRSTKLEDSAMYFCASTEGSNQPQHFGDGTRLSIL.

This clonotype was counted at least ten times. DNA for the CDR3: TGTGCCAGCAGCTTAAATTTGGTCGCAGGGGGCGGAGAGACCCAGTACTTC. This translates into CASSLNLVAGGGETQYF. The V and J genes are TRBV7-2 and TRBJ2-5; 8 bases line up with TRBD1. The CDR3 length is 17 residues. The J segment lost 4 bases and the V segment lost 2 bases, leaving 12 bases of the junction unmatched. Germline CDR1 and CDR2: SGHTA and FQGNSA.

This clonotype was found a few times. The chain uses TRBV6-2 or TRBV6-3 and TRBJ2-5, with TRBD1 identical over 9 bases. Germline lookup yields CDR1 MNHEY and CDR2 SVGEGT. The CDR3 covers 19 residues. Trimming cost V 5 bases and J 1 base; bases outside gene matches: 17. The CDR3 DNA is TGTGCCAGCAGTCGTTCCGGGACAGGGTCTTGGAGTTCCCAAGAGACCCAGTACTTC. Amino acids: CASSRSGTGSWSSQETQYF.

J is TRBJ1-1 and V is TRBV12-3 or TRBV12-4; D is unresolved. This CDR3 is built from 14 residues. V lost 6 bases and J lost 6, with 17 bases in between. The CDR3 bases are TGTGCCAGCAGCCCCGGACTAAAAAACGCTGAAGCTTTCTTT. Amino acid sequence: CASSPGLKNAEAFF.